This TCR beta chain was profiled in a study of vaccination and CD4 T cells after COVID-19. Across the study: Two Hispanic individuals were among six male and four female convalescent patients.

The CDR3 contains 14 residues. V was cut by 5 bases and J by 6 bases, with 14 bases left in between. As to treatment: approximately 9-day PBMC culture with coronavirus spike peptide pools or control peptides (ViraFEST assay). Cultured CD4+ T cell DNA was sequenced using the Oncomine TCR Beta short-read assay. The genomic DNA was obtained from cultured CD4+ T cells by extraction with the QIAamp micro DNA kit. TCRdb analysed the PCR reads with MiXCR anew, one entry per CDR3 protein. The top ten hold approximately 10% of the sample, which has about 11,000 distinct CDR3 sequences, about 60% seen once. In the case of this clonotype: Antigen specificity is unknown.

The receptor was derived from a human donor who had recovered from COVID-19. Material for sequencing was CD4+ T cells from blood, cultured in vitro. J is TRBJ1-5 and V is TRBV23-1; TRBD1 might be the D (5 bases). TRBV23-1 is marked as an open reading frame, function uncertain. In DNA form, the CDR3 reads TGCGCCAGCAGTATCAGAGGGGAAGGTCAGCCCCAGCATTTT. It specifies CASSIRGEGQPQHF.